This T cell receptor (beta chain) derives from a study of CD8+ T cells in alopecia areata. For the study at large: In an open-label trial, patients got 5 to 10 mg tofacitinib twice daily. Tofacitinib treatment spanned 6 to 18 months, with 6 months off drug afterward. Findings and limits, study-wide: It was lesional scalp, especially alopecia totalis/universalis, that showed higher clonality than normal scalp.

Comment on this clone: The antigen is undetermined.

V lost 2 bases, J lost 7 bases, and 6 bases stayed unmatched. The length of the CDR3 is 15 residues. Germline lookup yields CDR1 SGHRS and CDR2 YFSETQ. Lesional scalp punch biopsies and peripheral blood were collected from alopecia areata patients. cDNA reverse transcribed from extracted RNA served as the sequencing template. Measured with immunoSEQ multiplex PCR; TCRdb has only the in-frame clones, and not every one. The sample has under 20,000 clones, 65% to 75% seen once. The specimen was skin, collected at week 0. The rearrangement links TRBV5-1 to TRBJ2-3, with TRBD2 identical over 11 bases. The origin of this receptor is a human donor with alopecia areata. The DNA of the CDR3 is TGCGCCAGCAGCTTCTTAGCGGGGGGGCCGAATACGCAGTATTTT. As protein: CASSFLAGGPNTQYF.